This T cell receptor (beta chain) was obtained from a study of blood T cell repertoires in COVID-19. Turning to the study itself: COVID-19 samples from acute and convalescent phases originated in the United States, Italy and Spain.

CDR1 and CDR2 from the germline V gene are MNHEY and SVGAGI. The CDR3 is made up of 13 amino acids. V lost 11 bases, J lost 5 bases, and 19 bases lay in between. Generated by immunoSEQ multiplex PCR, the TCRdb table keeps only in-frame clones and is missing some. The table records around 150,000 clones, approximately 88% of them present only once. The chain is built from TRBV6-5 and TRBJ2-7; possibly TRBD2 for D (7 bases). The sample was peripheral blood. This clonotype was obtained from a man in his sixties or seventies with acute or convalescent COVID-19. CDR3 sequence (DNA): TGTGCCGGTGACGGGGGGCATTTCAACGAGCAGTACTTC. This sequence encodes CAGDGGHFNEQYF.